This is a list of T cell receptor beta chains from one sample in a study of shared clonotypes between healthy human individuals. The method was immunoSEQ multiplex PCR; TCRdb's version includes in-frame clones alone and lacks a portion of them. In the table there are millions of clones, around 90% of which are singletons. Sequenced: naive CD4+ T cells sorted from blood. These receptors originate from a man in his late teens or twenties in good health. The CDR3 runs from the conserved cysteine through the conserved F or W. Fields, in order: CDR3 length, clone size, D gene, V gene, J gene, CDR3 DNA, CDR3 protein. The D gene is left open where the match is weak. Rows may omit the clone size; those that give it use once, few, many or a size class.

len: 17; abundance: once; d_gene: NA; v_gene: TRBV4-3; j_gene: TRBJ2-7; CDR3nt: TGCGCCAGCAGCCAAGATTCGGGACACGTCAACTATTGCGAGCAGTACTTC; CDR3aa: CASSQDSGHVNYCEQYF
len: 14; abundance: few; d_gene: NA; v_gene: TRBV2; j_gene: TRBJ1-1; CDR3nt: TGTGCCAGCAGTGAGCAGCTGGGGGGGACTGAAGCTTTCTTT; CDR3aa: CASSEQLGGTEAFF
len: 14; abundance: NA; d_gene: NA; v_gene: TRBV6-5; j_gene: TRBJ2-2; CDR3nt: TGTGCCAGCAGTGCGGGGGCAAACACCGGGGAGCTGTTTTTT; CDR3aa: CASSAGANTGELFF
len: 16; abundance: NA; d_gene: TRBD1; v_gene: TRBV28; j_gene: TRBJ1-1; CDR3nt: TGTGCCAGCAGCCCCGGGACAGGGGGCCACAAGGGAGCAACTTTCTTT; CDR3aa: CASSPGTGGHKGATFF
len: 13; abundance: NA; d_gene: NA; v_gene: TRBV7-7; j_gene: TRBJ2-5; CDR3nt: TGTGCTAGCAGCTTACTCCTAGGGGAGACCCAGTACTTC; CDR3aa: CASSLLLGETQYF
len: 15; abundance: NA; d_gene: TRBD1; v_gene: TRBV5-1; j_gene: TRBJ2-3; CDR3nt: TGCGCCAGCAGCTTGGTCCGCAGGGGGCAAGATACGCAGTATTTT; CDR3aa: CASSLVRRGQDTQYF
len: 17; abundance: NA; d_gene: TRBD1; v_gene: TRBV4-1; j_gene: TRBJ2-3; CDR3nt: TGCGCCAGCAGCCAAAGTTTAGCGGCGGGACAGGGAGATACGCAGTATTTT; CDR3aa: CASSQSLAAGQGDTQYF
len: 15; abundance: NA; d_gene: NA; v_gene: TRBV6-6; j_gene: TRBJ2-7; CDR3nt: TGTGCCAGCAGTCCCAGGGCAGGGGGGACCTACGAGCAGTACTTC; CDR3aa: CASSPRAGGTYEQYF
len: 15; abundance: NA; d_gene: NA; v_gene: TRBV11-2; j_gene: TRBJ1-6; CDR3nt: TGTGCCAGCAGCTTTTCGGGCCAGGATAATTCACCCCTCCACTTT; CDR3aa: CASSFSGQDNSPLHF
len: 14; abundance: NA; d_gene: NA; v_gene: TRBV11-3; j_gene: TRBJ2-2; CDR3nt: TGTGCCAGCAGCTTAGACAGATCCACCGGGGAGCTGTTTTTT; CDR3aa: CASSLDRSTGELFF
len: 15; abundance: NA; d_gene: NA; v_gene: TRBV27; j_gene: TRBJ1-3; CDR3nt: TGTGCCAGCAGTCCTAGCCGTCTCTCTGGAAACACCATATATTTT; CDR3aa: CASSPSRLSGNTIYF
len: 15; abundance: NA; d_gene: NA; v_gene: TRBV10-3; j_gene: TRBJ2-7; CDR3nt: TGTGCCATCAGTGAGAGTTCAGTGAAACCCTACGAGCAGTACTTC; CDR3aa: CAISESSVKPYEQYF
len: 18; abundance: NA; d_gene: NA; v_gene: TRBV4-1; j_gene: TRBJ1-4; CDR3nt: TGCGCCAGCAGCCAAGATCGAGGGGTTGAGGGGTTTAATGAAAAACTGTTTTTT; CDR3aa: CASSQDRGVEGFNEKLFF
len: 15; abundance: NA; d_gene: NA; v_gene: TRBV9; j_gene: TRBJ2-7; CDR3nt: TGTGCCAGCAGCGAAGGGGGTATTGGCAGCTACGAGCAGTACTTC; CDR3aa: CASSEGGIGSYEQYF
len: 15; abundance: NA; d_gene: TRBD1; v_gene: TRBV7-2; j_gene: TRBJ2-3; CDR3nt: TGTGCCAGCAGCTTACGAGGGGGCAACACAGATACGCAGTATTTT; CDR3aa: CASSLRGGNTDTQYF